The present TCR beta chain was sequenced within a study of technical replicates of blood from a few donors. The assay was immunoSEQ multiplex PCR, and TCRdb's table has in-frame clones only and misses some. The sample lists 45,000 to 60,000 clones, about 86% occurring once. This clone is a singleton in its sample. The sequenced sample was PBMCs. The sequence was collected from a human donor in good health. Some clones in this sample may be carry-over from other donors' samples.

CDR3 bases: TGTGCCAGCAGCAAGGACGCTAGCGGGAGCCCAAATGAGCAGTTCTTC. Translation gives CASSKDASGSPNEQFF. The gene calls are TRBV5-4 and TRBJ2-1; 10 bases match TRBD2. J gave up 7 bases and V 4 bases, and 11 bases lay outside the gene matches. This CDR3 contains 16 residues. The germline CDR1 and CDR2 sequences are SGHNT and YYREEE (reference sequence).